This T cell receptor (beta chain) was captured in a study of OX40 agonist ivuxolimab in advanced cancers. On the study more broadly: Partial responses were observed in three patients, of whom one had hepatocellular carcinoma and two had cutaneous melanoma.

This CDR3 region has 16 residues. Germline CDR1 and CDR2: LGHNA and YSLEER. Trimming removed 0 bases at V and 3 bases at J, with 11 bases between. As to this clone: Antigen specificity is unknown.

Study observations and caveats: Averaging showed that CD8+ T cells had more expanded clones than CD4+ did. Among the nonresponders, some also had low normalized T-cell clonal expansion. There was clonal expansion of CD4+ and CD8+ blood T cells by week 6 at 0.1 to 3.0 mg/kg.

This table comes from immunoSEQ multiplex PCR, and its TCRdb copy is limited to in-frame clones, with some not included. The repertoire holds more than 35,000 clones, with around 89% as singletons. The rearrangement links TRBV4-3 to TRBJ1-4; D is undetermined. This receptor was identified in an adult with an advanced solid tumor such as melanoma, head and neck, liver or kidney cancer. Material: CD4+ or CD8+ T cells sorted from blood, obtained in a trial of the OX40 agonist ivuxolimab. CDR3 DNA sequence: TGCGCCAGCAGCCAAGATCACCGGGCGCCTAATGAAAAACTGTTTTTT. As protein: CASSQDHRAPNEKLFF.